The next 10 T cell receptor beta chains were all read from a single sample in a study of control samples from healthy donors and cancer patients. The method was immunoSEQ multiplex PCR; TCRdb's version includes in-frame clones alone and lacks a portion of them. Of about 35,000 clones in the sample, about 93% were seen once. Sequenced: PBMCs. These receptors were collected from a man in his forties with colorectal cancer.

V gene TRBV11-2 combines with J gene TRBJ1-2, with TRBD1 as a possible D gene (6 bases). The CDR3 is made up of 14 amino acids. Germline V gene data show CDR1 as SGHAT and CDR2 as FQNNGV. Trimming cost V 3 bases and J 2 bases, with 10 bases left between them. CDR3 region: CASSFGQQNYGYTF. The CDR3 coding sequence is TGTGCCAGCAGCTTCGGACAGCAAAACTATGGCTACACCTTC.

V gene TRBV5-6 combines with J gene TRBJ1-1; D ambiguous. CDR3 length equals 17 residues. Germline assignment: CDR1 SGHDT and CDR2 YYEEEE. Trimming took 0 bases from V and 0 from J, leaving 15 bases between them. The CDR3 nucleotides read TGTGCCAGCAGCTTGGGTGGAGGGCGTACTATGAACACTGAAGCTTTCTTT. Its translation: CASSLGGGRTMNTEAFF.

This chain connects TRBV7-8 to TRBJ2-7, with 7 bases lining up with TRBD1. J gave up 7 bases and V 4 bases, and 7 bases lay outside the gene matches. There are 13 residues in the CDR3. Germline CDR1 SGHVS, CDR2 FQNEAQ. The CDR3 is CASSSSRDREQYF. The CDR3 bases are TGTGCCAGCAGCTCCAGCCGGGACAGAGAGCAGTACTTC.

The chain couples TRBV10-2 to TRBJ2-4, with D tentatively TRBD1 (7 bases). The V and J ends lost 5 bases and 0 bases respectively, with 26 bases between them. The CDR3 is 20 amino acids. Germline lookup yields CDR1 WSHSY and CDR2 SAAADI. The CDR3 here is CASSPNVAGGNLGAKNIQYF. The CDR3 bases are TGCGCCAGCAGTCCCAACGTGGCAGGGGGGAACCTTGGAGCCAAAAACATTCAGTACTTC.

The chain is built from TRBV18 and TRBJ2-5; D is perhaps TRBD1 (6 bases). The CDR3 extends over 14 amino acids. Trimming cost V 4 bases and J 4 bases, with 13 bases left between them. Germline CDR1 reads KGHSH; CDR2 reads LQKENI. In nucleotides, the CDR3 is TGTGCCAGCTCACGGGTGGACAGTGTAGAGACCCAGTACTTC. Protein sequence: CASSRVDSVETQYF. The full variable domain, in which reference TRBV18 and TRBJ2-5 provide the parts outside the CDR3, is NAGVMQNPRHLVRRRGQEARLRCSPMKGHSHVYWYRQLPEEGLKFMVYLQKENIIDESGMPKERFSAEFPKEGPSILRIQQVVRGDSAAYFCASSRVDSVETQYFGPGTRLLVL.

The CDR3 sequence is CASSLSRQGDGGYTF. The CDR3 region has the DNA TGTGCCAGTAGTCTAAGCCGACAGGGGGACGGGGGCTACACCTTC. The rearrangement joins TRBV19 to TRBJ1-2; 9 bases map to TRBD1. This CDR3 region has 15 residues. The junction had 12 bases not matched to a gene; V was cut back by 5 bases and J by 8 bases. Germline loops: CDR1 LNHDA, CDR2 SQIVND (reference sequence).

The chain carries TRBV5-6 and TRBJ2-1, with a tentative D call TRBD2 (6 bases). The germline V gene has CDR1 SGHDT and CDR2 YYEEEE. The ends were cut back, 4 bases at V and 9 bases at J, with 17 bases in the middle. The CDR3 has 14 residues. CDR3 bases: TGTGCCAGCAGCATACCGGGACTGATGGTTGAGCAGTTCTTC. Its protein is CASSIPGLMVEQFF. Together with reference TRBV5-6 and TRBJ2-1, the CDR3 gives the full variable domain: DAGVTQSPTHLIKTRGQQVTLRCSPKSGHDTVSWYQQALGQGPQFIFQYYEEEERQRGNFPDRFSGHQFPNYSSELNVNALLLGDSALYLCASSIPGLMVEQFFGPGTRLTVL.

The chain employs TRBV3-1 (or the pseudogene TRBV3-2) and TRBJ2-1; 8 bases map to TRBD1. This CDR3 has 16 amino acids. Germline CDR1 is LGHDT and CDR2 is YNNKEL (reference sequence). With V trimmed by 3 bases and J by 1 base, 5 bases remained unmatched. CDR3 loop: CASSHQGAGSYNEQFF. The DNA of the CDR3 is TGTGCCAGCAGCCACCAGGGGGCAGGTTCCTACAATGAGCAGTTCTTC.

The J gene is TRBJ2-5, the V gene TRBV7-2; D is ambiguous. The CDR3 is 13 amino acids. V lost 3 bases and J lost 3, with 8 bases in between. The germline gives CDR1 SGHTA, CDR2 FQGNSA. The CDR3 loop is CASSLAREETQYF. For the CDR3, the DNA is TGTGCCAGCAGCTTGGCTAGAGAAGAGACCCAGTACTTC.

V and J are TRBV9 and TRBJ2-1; 10 bases are shared with TRBD2. The CDR3 covers 18 residues. With 0 bases clipped from V and 5 bases from J, the junction kept 11 bases outside the gene matches. Germline V gene sequence: CDR1 SGDLS, CDR2 YYNGEE. CDR3 DNA sequence: TGTGCCAGCAGCGTAGTCTCTAGCGGGGGAGCTGCTGACAATGAGCAGTTCTTC. This codes for CASSVVSSGGAADNEQFF.